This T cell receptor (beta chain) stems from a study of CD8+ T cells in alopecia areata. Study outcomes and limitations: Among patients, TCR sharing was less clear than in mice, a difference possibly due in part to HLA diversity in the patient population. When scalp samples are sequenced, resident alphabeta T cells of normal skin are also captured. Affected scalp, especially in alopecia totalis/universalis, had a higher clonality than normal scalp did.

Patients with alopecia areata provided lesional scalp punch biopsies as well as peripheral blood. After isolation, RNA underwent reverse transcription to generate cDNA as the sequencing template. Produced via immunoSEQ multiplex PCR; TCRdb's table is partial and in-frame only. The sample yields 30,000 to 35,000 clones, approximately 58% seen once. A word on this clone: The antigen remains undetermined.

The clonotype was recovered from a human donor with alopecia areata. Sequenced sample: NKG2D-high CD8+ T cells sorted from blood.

CDR3 in DNA: TGCAGCGCCTGGACAGGGTTGGACTATGGCTACACCTTC. Translating it yields CSAWTGLDYGYTF. J is TRBJ1-2 and V is TRBV29-1; 8 bases align to TRBD1. V dropped 7 bases and J dropped 3; count of bases not matched to a gene: 7. The CDR3 runs to 13 residues. Germline V lookup: CDR1 SQVTM, CDR2 ANQGSEA.